Following are 21 T cell receptor beta chains from one sample sequenced in a study of T cell responses to AZD1222 COVID-19 vaccine. Using immunoSEQ multiplex PCR, the repertoire was profiled, and TCRdb retains in-frame clones only, with some absent. This table holds about 94,000 clones, approximately 91% found once. The source material was peripheral blood, sampled on day 0 of AZD1222 vaccination. The receptors were sampled from an adult in good health.

The chain uses TRBV7-3 and TRBJ1-6; TRBD1 is a possible D gene (6 bases). Germline V gives CDR1 SGHTA, CDR2 FQGTGA. V lost 1 base, J lost 5 bases, and 15 bases lay in between. The CDR3 is 17 amino acids. The CDR3 DNA is TGTGCCAGCAGCTTAAGGTCCCCGGGGGCGGATAATTCACCCCTCCACTTT. As protein: CASSLRSPGADNSPLHF.

This clone has only one observation. The V and J genes are TRBV9 and TRBJ2-3; D gene uncertain. CDR1 and CDR2 (germline): SGDLS, YYNGEE. This CDR3 is built from 13 residues. With 0 bases removed from V and 9 bases from J, the gap between germline ends came to 11 bases. CDR3 nucleotide sequence: TGTGCCAGCAGCGTAGAAGACCTTGTCACGCAGTATTTT. Its translation: CASSVEDLVTQYF.

The gene calls are TRBV30 and TRBJ1-2; D remains ambiguous. V lost 4 bases and J lost 3, with 15 bases in between. CDR1 is GTSNPN and CDR2 is SVGIG in the germline V gene (reference sequence). CDR3 size: 14 residues. DNA for the CDR3: TGTGCCTGGACAAGAGAAGGCGGATACTATGGCTACACCTTC. As protein: CAWTREGGYYGYTF.

The rearrangement links TRBV2 to TRBJ1-2, with a weak D call TRBD1 (5 bases). The CDR3 runs 14 residues. Germline CDR1 is SNHLY and CDR2 is FYNNEI. The germline V and J ends were trimmed by 3 bases and 4 bases, with 12 bases remaining between them. CDR3 residues: CASSDSQGGYGYTF. CDR3 DNA: TGTGCCAGCAGTGACTCGCAGGGAGGCTATGGCTACACCTTC.

J is TRBJ1-1 and V is TRBV7-8; D is unresolved. Deletions cut 7 bases from V and 0 bases from J, with 12 bases between. There are 14 residues in the CDR3. The V gene's germline CDR1 is SGHVS and CDR2 FQNEAQ. The chain's CDR3 is CASNDRGVNTEAFF. In nucleotides, the CDR3 is TGTGCCAGCAACGACCGTGGGGTGAACACTGAAGCTTTCTTT.

The V call is TRBV2, the J call TRBJ1-2, with D tentatively TRBD1 (6 bases). The CDR3 covers 14 residues. Trimming took off 6 bases at V and 3 bases at J, with 14 bases between the two ends. Germline V lookup: CDR1 SNHLY, CDR2 FYNNEI. CDR3 sequence (DNA): TGTGCCAGCAGGGGGGCAGGGGAATACTATGGCTACACCTTC. Its protein product is CASRGAGEYYGYTF.

A word on this clone: A junction end diverges from the germline sequence, so it may reflect a read error. This CDR3 is CASSHGQGRGAFF. The CDR3 DNA is TGTGCTAGCAGCCACGGACAGGGAAGGGGAGCTTTCTTT. The chain combines TRBV7-7 with TRBJ1-1, with TRBD1 matching over 8 bases. Germline CDR1 and CDR2: SSHAT and FNYEAQ (reference sequence). The CDR3 totals 13 residues.

This clone was counted only a few times. The chain is built from TRBV2 and TRBJ2-1, with TRBD2 matching 9 bases. This CDR3 is built from 14 residues. J was trimmed by 5 bases and V by 7 bases; bases with no gene match: 6. The germline gives CDR1 SNHLY, CDR2 FYNNEI. This CDR3 reads CASMPGLAHNEQFF. The DNA for the CDR3 is TGTGCCAGCATGCCCGGACTAGCGCACAATGAGCAGTTCTTC.

The rearrangement uses TRBV14 and TRBJ2-2; D is undetermined. This CDR3 spans 14 amino acids. The V and J ends lost 6 bases and 3 bases respectively, with 11 bases between them. Germline values: CDR1 SGHDN, CDR2 FVKESK. The CDR3 DNA reads as TGTGCCAGCAGACTACTCCAGGACACCGGGGAGCTGTTTTTT. Its translation is CASRLLQDTGELFF. Complete variable domain (other parts from reference TRBV14 and TRBJ2-2): EAGVTQFPSHSVIEKGQTVTLRCDPISGHDNLYWYRRVMGKEIKFLLHFVKESKQDESGMPNNRFLAERTGGTYSTLKVQPAELEDSGVYFCASRLLQDTGELFFGEGSRLTVL.

The chain couples TRBV3-1 (or the pseudogene TRBV3-2) to TRBJ1-2; 7 bases are a match to TRBD1. Germline trimming cut 2 bases from V and 3 bases from J; bases unmatched to any gene: 3. This CDR3 region has 14 residues. CDR1 is LGHDT and CDR2 is YNNKEL in the germline V gene (reference sequence). The CDR3 DNA is TGTGCCAGCAGCCAAAGGGGGCTGGACTATGGCTACACCTTC. Translated, it gives CASSQRGLDYGYTF.

The chain joins TRBV9 to TRBJ1-1, with D possibly matching TRBD1 (5 bases). V gave up 3 bases and J gave up 3 bases, with 15 bases separating them. The CDR3 has 15 residues. Germline V lookup: CDR1 SGDLS, CDR2 YYNGEE. CDR3 nucleotide sequence: TGTGCCAGCAGCGCGACCCACGGGGGGGACACTGAAGCTTTCTTT. This sequence encodes CASSATHGGDTEAFF.

The CDR3 DNA is TGTGCCAGCAGTACATTCCAAACGAACACTGAAGCTTTCTTT. Translated, it gives CASSTFQTNTEAFF. V gene TRBV6-5 combines with J gene TRBJ1-1; the D is unclear. The CDR3 consists of 14 residues. V was clipped by 5 bases and J by 1 base, with 11 bases between them. Germline V CDR1 and CDR2: MNHEY, SVGAGI.

This sequence joins TRBV7-9 and TRBJ2-3; TRBD2 aligns across 11 bases. Trimming took 4 bases from V and 4 from J; bases not matched to a gene: 4. This CDR3 has 15 amino acids. CDR1 and CDR2 (germline): SEHNR, FQNEAQ (reference sequence). The DNA for the CDR3 is TGTGCCAGCAGCTCGGGACTAGCGGAATCAGATACGCAGTATTTT. Amino acids: CASSSGLAESDTQYF. Full variable domain (rest looked up from reference TRBV7-9 and TRBJ2-3): DTGVSQNPRHKITKRGQNVTFRCDPISEHNRLYWYRQTLGQGPEFLTYFQNEAQLEKSRLLSDRFSAERPKGSFSTLEIQRTEQGDSAMYLCASSSGLAESDTQYFGPGTRLTVL.

V is TRBV19 and J is TRBJ1-5; 8 bases align to TRBD1. V was pared by 5 bases and J by 2 bases, with 5 bases of the junction left unmatched. The CDR3 length is 15 residues. CDR1 and CDR2 (germline): LNHDA, SQIVND (reference sequence). CDR3 residues: CASSPGGPRNQPQHF. The CDR3 DNA follows: TGTGCCAGTAGTCCAGGGGGCCCCCGCAATCAGCCCCAGCATTTT.

This clone showed up just once. The chain carries TRBV6-5 and TRBJ2-4; D perhaps matches TRBD1 (7 bases). The germline V gene has CDR1 MNHEY and CDR2 SVGAGI. Trimming removed 9 bases from V and 8 bases from J, with 14 bases in between. The CDR3 has 12 amino acids. The CDR3 DNA reads as TGTGCCAGTAGGGGGCCGGGGGACATTCAGTACTTC. Protein sequence: CASRGPGDIQYF.

About this clone: Other DNA sequences within the sample encode an identical CDR3. V usage is TRBV14 and J usage is TRBJ2-7; D not certain. The CDR3 consists of 11 residues. Germline V gene lookup returns CDR1 SGHDN and CDR2 FVKESK. Trimming removed 2 bases from V and 4 bases from J, with 3 bases in between. CDR3 region: CASSQSYEQYF. The CDR3 nucleotides are TGTGCCAGCAGCCAAAGTTACGAGCAGTACTTC.

This chain joins TRBV11-2 and TRBJ1-1; the match to TRBD1 covers 8 bases. Germline V CDR1 and CDR2: SGHAT, FQNNGV. Trimming at V came to 3 bases and at J to 3 bases, leaving 6 bases not matched to a gene. The CDR3 is 15 residues long. Written as DNA, the CDR3 is TGTGCCAGCAGCTTCTTAGGACAGGGCGACACTGAAGCTTTCTTT. It encodes CASSFLGQGDTEAFF.

The chain recombines TRBV25-1 with TRBJ2-1; D is perhaps TRBD2 (5 bases). The CDR3 covers 12 residues. The germline gives CDR1 MGHDK, CDR2 SYGVNS. V was clipped by 6 bases and J by 7 bases, with 10 bases between them. The CDR3 DNA sequence: TGTGCCAGCAGGAGGGTAGATAATGAGCAGTTCTTC. Translation gives CASRRVDNEQFF. The variable domain in full, with the rest retrieved from reference TRBV25-1 and TRBJ2-1, is EADIYQTPRYLVIGTGKKITLECSQTMGHDKMYWYQQDPGMELHLIHYSYGVNSTEKGDLSSESTVSRIRTEHFPLTLESARPSHTSQYLCASRRVDNEQFFGPGTRLTVL.

The V gene is TRBV10-3, the J gene TRBJ1-5, with D tentatively TRBD1 (5 bases). The CDR3 sequence is 17 residues long. V lost 9 bases and J lost 0, with 21 bases in between. CDR1 ENHRY and CDR2 SYGVKD come from the germline V gene. The CDR3 loop is CAITPSRGHYSNQPQHF. DNA for the CDR3: TGTGCCATAACACCCTCCCGTGGACACTATAGCAATCAGCCCCAGCATTTT.

This clone was observed a handful of times. This chain joins TRBV6-5 and TRBJ1-1; perhaps TRBD1 as D (5 bases). This CDR3 contains 15 residues. V was clipped by 0 bases and J by 5 bases, with 13 bases between them. The germline gives CDR1 MNHEY, CDR2 SVGAGI. The CDR3 loop reads CASSYSPGLGTEAFF. In DNA form, the CDR3 reads TGTGCCAGCAGTTACTCGCCAGGGTTGGGAACTGAAGCTTTCTTT.

The chain couples TRBV7-3 to TRBJ2-3; 8 positions agree with TRBD2. The length of the CDR3 is 15 residues. Germline V CDR1 and CDR2: SGHTA, FQGTGA. The trim removed 5 bases at V and 1 base at J, leaving 5 bases unmatched. CDR3 loop: CASSRGLGGTDTQYF. CDR3 coding DNA: TGTGCCAGCAGCAGGGGACTAGGGGGCACAGATACGCAGTATTTT.